This TCR beta chain was sequenced during a study of blood T cell repertoires in COVID-19. J gave up 6 bases and V 3 bases, and 7 bases lay outside the gene matches. The CDR3 loop spans 15 amino acids. Germline V gene sequence: CDR1 SGDLS, CDR2 YYNGEE. TCRdb's table, derived via immunoSEQ multiplex PCR, lists solely in-frame clones and lacks some. There are some 300,000 clones in the sample; 88% occur only once, and 6.9% lies in the top ten. The sample consisted of peripheral blood. This clonotype was sampled from a woman aged 25 to 45 who had recovered from COVID-19. V is TRBV9 and J is TRBJ1-1; 11 bases agree with TRBD1. The CDR3 protein is CASSGRDRGVPEAFF. The CDR3 DNA follows: TGTGCCAGCAGCGGACGGGACAGGGGGGTACCTGAAGCTTTCTTT. The entire variable domain, with the rest obtained from reference TRBV9 and TRBJ1-1, is as follows: DSGVTQTPKHLITATGQRVTLRCSPRSGDLSVYWYQQSLDQGLQFLIQYYNGEERAKGNILERFSAQQFPDLHSELNLSSLELGDSALYFCASSGRDRGVPEAFFGQGTRLTVV.